Reported below is one TCR beta chain. This clonotype occurred a few times. Its specific antigen is unknown. No qualities accompany the bases; no much larger clone lies one base away. Ophthalmopathy patients had moderately to severely active disease, Clinical Activity Score of at least 3, NOSPECS grade of at least 4, and duration under 3 months. The study excluded patients with uncontrolled infections, other autoimmune diseases, pregnancy or lactation. Clinical symptoms, serum thyroxine and TRAb, thyroid ultrasound, and orbital computed tomography formed the basis for the diagnoses. PBMCs were separated from over 9 ml of fresh peripheral blood using Ficoll-Paque density gradient centrifugation. Total RNA was extracted using Trizol reagent, and RNA quality was assessed on an Agilent 2100 Bioanalyzer. The junction carries 14 bases between V and J, which are trimmed by 2 bases and 7 bases respectively. Measured from the cysteine to the phenylalanine, the CDR3 is 14 residues long. Only CDR3 DNA is held: 42 bases, read in frame from base 1. The germline V gene encodes CDR1 MDHEN and CDR2 SYDVKM.

Amplification of TCR beta CDR3 regions was carried out from RNA transcripts. The first round of RT-PCR for the TCR CDR3 was performed with the HTBI primer set and the Qiagen OneStep RT-PCR kit. The libraries were constructed in a second round of multiplex PCR and then size-selected and purified. The libraries were sequenced on an Illumina HiSeq2000 using paired-end 100 bp reads. The authors' analysis ran thus. SOAPnuke was used to process the raw data, throwing out any read that contained adapters or uncalled bases, had a mean Phred below 15, or lacked an exact constant-primer or identifier match. COPE v1.2.5 was used to merge the high-quality paired reads, and each unique nucleotide sequence was defined as a clonotype. MiTCR v1.1 was used to align clonotypes to the IMGT TRBV, TRBD and TRBJ reference segments. Analysis was restricted to V-J combinations with a frequency above 0.0001, which covered over 98% of repertoires. A TCS score was defined as the ratio between F50 (clonal expansion) and ExV (chaos), using BLOSUM62-based TCRdist between CDR3 peptides within each V-J. Welch's t-statistics and random forest reduced 500 to 650 V-J features to 10 to 15, which were used in a naive Bayes classifier (R e1071). TCRdb reworked the public reads: Q25 trimming with fastp, MiXCR clone assembly, productive beta chains retained. Rows merge per CDR3 protein into single entries with the most common DNA and genes. These V and J calls derive from TCRdb rather than the authors' analysis. The sample table holds hundreds of thousands of distinct CDR3 sequences, of which about 20% were seen once. Jointly, the top ten make up roughly 60% of the sample.

The data stem from a study of T cells in Graves' hyperthyroidism and ophthalmopathy (dated by TCRdb to between 2018 and 2020). For the study in its entirety: Peripheral blood was collected at initial diagnosis, before any treatment. TCR V-J signatures able to tell the groups apart were searched for in a discovery cohort of about a hundred patients, of whom 43 had Graves' ophthalmopathy and around 58 had stable Graves' hyperthyroidism. Whether ophthalmopathy could be predicted prospectively was tested in an independent validation cohort made up of some 20 hyperthyroidism patients plus 17 patients who later progressed to ophthalmopathy. The 100 discovery patients were randomly split 7:3 into training and test sets. The study also compared thyroid tissue and blood T-cell repertoires from five or six Graves' hyperthyroidism patients. After blood sampling, hyperthyroidism patients were treated with methimazole at a starting dose of 30 mg daily, and ophthalmopathy patients were treated with high-dose intravenous methylprednisolone. The paper reports TCR Vbeta CDR3 sequencing of 135 peripheral blood samples: under 45 ophthalmopathy, roughly 74 hyperthyroidism and 17 progressor patients. General findings and caveats noted by the study authors: During validation, the model predicted progression to ophthalmopathy a median of around 6 months ahead of onset, with 60% to 71% sensitivity and about 72% specificity. Blood samples also contained most of the expanded thyroid clonotypes (frequency above 0.001), which suggests that blood repertoires may reflect thyroid immune responses. Sample size was not statistically predetermined, and investigators were not blinded to group allocation. A 13 V-J signature model separated ophthalmopathy from stable hyperthyroidism, with 87.88% sensitivity and about 81% specificity in cross-validation and 80%/75% in testing.

Sequenced material: blood. The V and J segments used are TRBV28 and TRBJ1-2, and TRBD1 may be the D gene, going by 5 matching bases. This sequence was found in a man aged 30-40 years with Graves' ophthalmopathy. CDR3 sequence: CASSLSREYSGYTF. The bases are TGTGCCAGCAGTTTAAGCAGGGAGTATTCTGGCTACACCTTC.